This TCR beta chain was documented in a study of blood T cell repertoires in COVID-19. Study-wide context: T cells, B-cell-depleted T cells, or PBMCs provided the cDNA or gDNA that served as material.

Generated by immunoSEQ multiplex PCR, the TCRdb table keeps only in-frame clones and is missing some. The sample includes approximately 240,000 clones, around 80% of them seen just once. Germline V gene sequence: CDR1 SGHNT, CDR2 YENEEA. CDR3 length equals 14 residues. Trimming removed 1 base from V and 0 bases from J, with 5 bases in between. This clone was detected once. This sample also contains other DNA sequences that code for the same CDR3. This chain links TRBV11-3 with TRBJ2-3; perhaps TRBD1 as D (5 bases). This TCR came from a human donor in a cohort sampled during active COVID-19. The specimen sequenced was peripheral blood. The CDR3 loop reads CASSLGGSTDTQYF. CDR3 DNA sequence: TGTGCCAGCAGCTTAGGGGGCAGCACAGATACGCAGTATTTT.